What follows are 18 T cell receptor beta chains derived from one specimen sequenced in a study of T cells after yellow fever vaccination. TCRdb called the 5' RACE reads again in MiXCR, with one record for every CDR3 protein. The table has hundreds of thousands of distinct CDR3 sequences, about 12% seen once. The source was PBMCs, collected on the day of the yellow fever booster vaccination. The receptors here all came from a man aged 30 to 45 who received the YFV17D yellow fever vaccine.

The CDR3 here is CATSQGQGNSNEQFF. The CDR3 coding sequence is TGTGCCACCAGTCAAGGACAGGGAAATTCGAATGAGCAGTTCTTC. The V and J genes are TRBV24-1 and TRBJ2-1, with 8 bases identical to TRBD1. Germline V gene sequence: CDR1 KGHDR, CDR2 SFDVKD. This CDR3 is 15 amino acids long. The trim removed 6 bases at V and 7 bases at J, leaving 10 bases unmatched.

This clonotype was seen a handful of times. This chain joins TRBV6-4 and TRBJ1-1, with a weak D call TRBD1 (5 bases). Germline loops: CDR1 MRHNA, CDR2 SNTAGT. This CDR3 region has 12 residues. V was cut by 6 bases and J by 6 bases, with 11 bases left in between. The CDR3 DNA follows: TGTGCCAGCAGGGGTGACAGCCCTGAAGCTTTCTTT. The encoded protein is CASRGDSPEAFF.

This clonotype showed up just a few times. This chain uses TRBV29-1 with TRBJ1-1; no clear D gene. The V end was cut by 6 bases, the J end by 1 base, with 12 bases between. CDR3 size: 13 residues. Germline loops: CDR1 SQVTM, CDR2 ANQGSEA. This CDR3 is CSVIGNSNTEAFF. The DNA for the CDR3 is TGCAGCGTGATTGGAAACTCGAACACTGAAGCTTTCTTT.

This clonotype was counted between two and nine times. This chain's CDR3 is CASSLWAGATDTQYF. The CDR3 DNA reads as TGTGCCAGCAGCTTGTGGGCGGGAGCCACAGATACGCAGTATTTT. This rearrangement joins TRBV5-4 to TRBJ2-3; TRBD2 matches 7 bases. Looked up from germline, CDR1 is SGHNT and CDR2 is YYREEE (reference sequence). The CDR3 covers 15 residues. V trimming: 1 base; J trimming: 2 bases; junction bases outside the gene matches: 4.

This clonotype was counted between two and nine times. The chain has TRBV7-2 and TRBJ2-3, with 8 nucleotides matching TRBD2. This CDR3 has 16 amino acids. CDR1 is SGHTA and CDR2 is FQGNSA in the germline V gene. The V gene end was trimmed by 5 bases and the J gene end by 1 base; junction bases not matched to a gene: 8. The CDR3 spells CASSATSGSRTDTQYF. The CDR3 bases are TGTGCCAGCAGCGCAACCAGCGGGAGTCGCACAGATACGCAGTATTTT.

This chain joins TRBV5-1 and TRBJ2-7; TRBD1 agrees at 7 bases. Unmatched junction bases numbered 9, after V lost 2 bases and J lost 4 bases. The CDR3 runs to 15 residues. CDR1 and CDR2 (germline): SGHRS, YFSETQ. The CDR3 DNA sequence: TGCGCCAGCAGCTTCTATTTGGGGACAGTTTACGAGCAGTACTTC. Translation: CASSFYLGTVYEQYF.

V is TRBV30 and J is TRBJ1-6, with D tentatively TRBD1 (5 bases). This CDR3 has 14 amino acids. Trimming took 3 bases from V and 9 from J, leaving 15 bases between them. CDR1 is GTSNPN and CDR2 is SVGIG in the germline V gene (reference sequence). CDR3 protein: CAWSFGGSTSPLHF. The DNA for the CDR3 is TGTGCCTGGAGCTTTGGGGGGTCGACTTCACCCCTCCACTTT. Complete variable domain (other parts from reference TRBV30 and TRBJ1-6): SQTIHQWPATLVQPVGSPLSLECTVEGTSNPNLYWYRQAAGRGLQLLFYSVGIGQISSEVPQNLSASRPQDRQFILSSKKLLLSDSGFYLCAWSFGGSTSPLHFGNGTRLTVT.

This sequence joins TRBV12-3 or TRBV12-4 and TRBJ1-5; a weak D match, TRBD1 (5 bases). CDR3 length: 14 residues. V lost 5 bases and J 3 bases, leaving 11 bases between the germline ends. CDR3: CASSPLGPNQPQHF. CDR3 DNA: TGTGCCAGCAGTCCACTGGGGCCCAATCAGCCCCAGCATTTT.

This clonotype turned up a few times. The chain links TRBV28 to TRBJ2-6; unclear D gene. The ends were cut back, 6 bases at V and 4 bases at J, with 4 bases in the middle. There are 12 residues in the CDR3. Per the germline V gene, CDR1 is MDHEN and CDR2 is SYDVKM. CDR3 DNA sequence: TGTGCCAGCAGACCCGGGGCCAACGTCCTGACTTTC. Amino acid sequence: CASRPGANVLTF.

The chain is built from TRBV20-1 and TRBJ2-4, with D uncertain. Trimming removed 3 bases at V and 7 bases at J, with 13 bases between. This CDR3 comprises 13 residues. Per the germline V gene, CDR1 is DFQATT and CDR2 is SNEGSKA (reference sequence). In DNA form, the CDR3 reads TGCAGTGCTAGTGTCCCGTTAGATAACATTCAGTACTTC. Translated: CSASVPLDNIQYF.

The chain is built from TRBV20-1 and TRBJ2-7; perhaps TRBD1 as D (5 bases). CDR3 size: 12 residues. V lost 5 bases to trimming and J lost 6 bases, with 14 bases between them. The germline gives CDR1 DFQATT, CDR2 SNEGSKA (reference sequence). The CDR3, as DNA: TGCAGTGCTCCCCCCTCAGGGATCGAGCAGTACTTC. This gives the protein CSAPPSGIEQYF.

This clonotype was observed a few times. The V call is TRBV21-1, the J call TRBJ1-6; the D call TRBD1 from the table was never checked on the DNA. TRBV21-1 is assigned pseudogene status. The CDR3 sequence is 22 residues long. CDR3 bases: TGTGCCAGCAGCAAAGGCCCCAAGGATGGACGGCAGTCTCTCAACAGTAATTCACCCCTCCACTTT. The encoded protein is CASSKGPKDGRQSLNSNSPLHF.

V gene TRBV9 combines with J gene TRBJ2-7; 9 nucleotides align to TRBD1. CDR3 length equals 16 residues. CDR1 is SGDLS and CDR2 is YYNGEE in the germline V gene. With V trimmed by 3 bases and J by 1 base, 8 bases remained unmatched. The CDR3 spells CASSAQPGQGSYEQYF. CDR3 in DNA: TGTGCCAGCAGCGCTCAGCCGGGACAGGGATCCTACGAGCAGTACTTC.

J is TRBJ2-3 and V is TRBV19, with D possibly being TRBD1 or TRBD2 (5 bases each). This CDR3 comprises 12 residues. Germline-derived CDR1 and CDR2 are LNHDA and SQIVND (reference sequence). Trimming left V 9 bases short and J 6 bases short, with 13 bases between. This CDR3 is CASNDGADTQYF. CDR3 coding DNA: TGTGCCAGCAATGACGGGGCCGATACGCAGTATTTT.

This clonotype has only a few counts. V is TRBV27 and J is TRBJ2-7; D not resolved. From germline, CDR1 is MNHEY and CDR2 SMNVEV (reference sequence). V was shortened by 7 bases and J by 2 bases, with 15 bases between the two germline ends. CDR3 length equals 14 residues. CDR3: CASIPTTPPYEQYF. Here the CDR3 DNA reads TGTGCCAGCATTCCAACAACTCCCCCCTACGAGCAGTACTTC.

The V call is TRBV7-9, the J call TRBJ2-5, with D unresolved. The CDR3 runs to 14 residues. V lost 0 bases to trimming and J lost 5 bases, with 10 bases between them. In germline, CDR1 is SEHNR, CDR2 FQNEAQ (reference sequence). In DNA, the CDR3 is TGTGCCAGCAGCTTAGCTAGTGCCTCGGAGACCCAGTACTTC. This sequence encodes CASSLASASETQYF.

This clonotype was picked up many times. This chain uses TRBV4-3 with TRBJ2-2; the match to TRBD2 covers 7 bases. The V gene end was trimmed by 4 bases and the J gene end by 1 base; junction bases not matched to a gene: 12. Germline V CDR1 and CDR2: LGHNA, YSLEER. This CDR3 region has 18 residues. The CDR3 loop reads CASSRGEGRSLNTGELFF. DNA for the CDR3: TGCGCCAGCAGCCGGGGGGAGGGCCGATCCTTGAACACCGGGGAGCTGTTTTTT.

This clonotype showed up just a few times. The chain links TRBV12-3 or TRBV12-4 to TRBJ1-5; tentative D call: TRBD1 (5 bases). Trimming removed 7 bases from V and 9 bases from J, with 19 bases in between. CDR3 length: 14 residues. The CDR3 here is CASTPAGRGWPQHF. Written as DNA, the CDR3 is TGTGCCAGCACCCCGGCAGGGCGGGGGTGGCCCCAGCATTTT.